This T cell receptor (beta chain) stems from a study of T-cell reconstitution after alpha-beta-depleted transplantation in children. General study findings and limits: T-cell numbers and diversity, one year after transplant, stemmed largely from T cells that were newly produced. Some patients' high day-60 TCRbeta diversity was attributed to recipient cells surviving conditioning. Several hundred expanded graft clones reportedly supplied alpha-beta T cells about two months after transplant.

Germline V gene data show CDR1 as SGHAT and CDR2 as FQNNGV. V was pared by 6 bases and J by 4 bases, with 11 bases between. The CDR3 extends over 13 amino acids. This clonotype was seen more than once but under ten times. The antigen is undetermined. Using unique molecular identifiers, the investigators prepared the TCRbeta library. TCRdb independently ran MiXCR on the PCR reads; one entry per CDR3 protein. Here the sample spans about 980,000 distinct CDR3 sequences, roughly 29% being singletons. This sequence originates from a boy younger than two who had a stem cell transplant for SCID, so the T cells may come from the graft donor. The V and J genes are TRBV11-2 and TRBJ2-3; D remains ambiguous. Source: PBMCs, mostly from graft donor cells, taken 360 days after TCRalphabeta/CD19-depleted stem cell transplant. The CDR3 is CASSLIHPDTQYF. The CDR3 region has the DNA TGTGCCAGCAGTCTAATCCATCCAGATACGCAGTATTTT. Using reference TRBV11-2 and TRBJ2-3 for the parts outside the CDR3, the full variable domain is EAGVAQSPRYKIIEKRQSVAFWCNPISGHATLYWYQQILGQGPKLLIQFQNNGVVDDSQLPKDRFSAERLKGVDSTLKIQPAKLEDSAVYLCASSLIHPDTQYFGPGTRLTVL.